The entry that follows covers one T cell receptor beta chain sequence. This sample is part of a study of CD8 T cells in Susac syndrome. Overall study context: Patients with Susac syndrome were therapy-naive, on corticosteroids, or on intravenous immunoglobulin alone at the time that blood was drawn.

CDR3 length: 16 amino acids. The germline V gene has CDR1 SEHNR and CDR2 FQNEAQ (reference sequence). V lost 5 bases to trimming and J lost 4 bases; unmatched junction nucleotides: 8. TCR beta sequences were obtained from blood CD8+ and CD4+ T cells. Isolation of CD8+ and CD4+ T cells was performed negatively, whereas enrichment of TEMRA cells was done by FACS. When the RNA was reverse transcribed, random hexamers were used with an input of about 0.45 to 1 ug. With immunoSEQ multiplex PCR, TCR beta CDR3 was amplified across 54 Vbeta and 13 Jbeta. TCRdb independently ran MiXCR on the immunoSEQ multiplex PCR reads; one entry per CDR3 protein. The sample lists about 140,000 distinct CDR3 sequences, around 93% occurring once.

Input material: CD8+ T cells from PBMCs. This chain links TRBV7-9 with TRBJ2-5; 12 nucleotides align to TRBD2. This TCR derives from a human donor with Susac syndrome. The CDR3 region has the DNA TGTGCCAGCAGCGAAACGACTAGCGGGAGTGGAGAGACCCAGTACTTC. This translates into CASSETTSGSGETQYF. Full variable domain (rest looked up from reference TRBV7-9 and TRBJ2-5): DTGVSQNPRHKITKRGQNVTFRCDPISEHNRLYWYRQTLGQGPEFLTYFQNEAQLEKSRLLSDRFSAERPKGSFSTLEIQRTEQGDSAMYLCASSETTSGSGETQYFGPGTRLLVL.